One sample yielded the 23 T cell receptor beta chains listed below, sequenced in a study of T cell responses to AZD1222 COVID-19 vaccine. Here immunoSEQ multiplex PCR was the method, and the copy in TCRdb shows in-frame clones only, minus some. The table includes tens of thousands of clones, around 83% detected once. Sequences were derived from peripheral blood, sampled on day 0 of AZD1222 vaccination. The receptors were sampled from an adult in good health.

The chain combines TRBV29-1 with TRBJ2-5; 13 positions agree with TRBD2. The germline gives CDR1 SQVTM, CDR2 ANQGSEA. The junction had 6 bases not matched to a gene; V was cut back by 7 bases and J by 4 bases. The CDR3 is 14 amino acids. CDR3 DNA sequence: TGCAGCGGTTCCGGGACTAGCGGGGTAGAGACCCAGTACTTC. Its translation: CSGSGTSGVETQYF. The variable domain in full, completed from reference TRBV29-1 and TRBJ2-5, reads SAVISQKPSRDICQRGTSLTIQCQVDSQVTMMFWYRQQPGQSLTLIATANQGSEATYESGFVIDKFPISRPNLTFSTLTVSNMSPEDSSIYLCSGSGTSGVETQYFGPGTRLLVL.

This rearrangement joins TRBV19 to TRBJ1-2; 7 bases match TRBD1. The length of the CDR3 is 15 residues. Germline trimming cut 7 bases from V and 4 bases from J; bases unmatched to any gene: 12. The germline V gene encodes CDR1 LNHDA and CDR2 SQIVND (reference sequence). The CDR3 sequence is CASKGVPGQLYGYTF. CDR3 DNA: TGTGCCAGTAAAGGGGTACCGGGACAGCTCTATGGCTACACCTTC.

The chain combines TRBV6-2 or TRBV6-3 with TRBJ2-7, with D possibly being TRBD1 (5 bases). The germline V gene encodes CDR1 MNHEY and CDR2 SVGEGT. Trimming left V 5 bases short and J 7 bases short, with 15 bases between. CDR3 length: 13 amino acids. The CDR3 loop is CASSQPPTEEQYF. The CDR3 nucleotides are TGTGCCAGCAGTCAACCTCCGACAGAAGAGCAGTACTTC.

The V call is TRBV7-2, the J call TRBJ1-1; 7 bases are a match to TRBD1. Per germline, CDR1 SGHTA and CDR2 FQGNSA. The CDR3 contains 14 residues. Unmatched junction bases numbered 8, after V lost 5 bases and J lost 5 bases. CDR3 sequence (DNA): TGTGCCAGCAGCCCGCGGACAGGCGGGACTGAAGCTTTCTTT. Encoded protein: CASSPRTGGTEAFF. Drawing the rest from reference TRBV7-2 and TRBJ1-1, the complete variable domain is GAGVSQSPSNKVTEKGKDVELRCDPISGHTALYWYRQSLGQGLEFLIYFQGNSAPDKSGLPSDRFSAERTGGSVSTLTIQRTQQEDSAVYLCASSPRTGGTEAFFGQGTRLTVV.

V is TRBV6-5 and J is TRBJ1-1; D not resolved. The CDR3 extends over 14 amino acids. Trimming removed 0 bases at V and 3 bases at J, with 8 bases between. The germline CDR1 and CDR2 sequences are MNHEY and SVGAGI. Written as DNA, the CDR3 is TGTGCCAGCAGTTACTCCTTTATTGACACTGAAGCTTTCTTT. Residues: CASSYSFIDTEAFF.

J is TRBJ1-1 and V is TRBV6-6; weak D call: TRBD1 (5 bases). Germline V gene sequence: CDR1 MNHNY, CDR2 SVGAGI (reference sequence). Between the trimmed V and J ends, which lost 4 bases and 1 base, there was a span of 16 bases. There are 16 residues in the CDR3. CDR3 nucleotides: TGTGCCAGCAGTTCGACAGTCGGGGCCGGGAACACTGAAGCTTTCTTT. It is translated as CASSSTVGAGNTEAFF.

The chain has TRBV5-4 and TRBJ1-4; D unclear. The germline V and J ends were trimmed by 2 bases and 7 bases, with 6 bases remaining between them. This CDR3 comprises 12 residues. The germline gives CDR1 SGHNT, CDR2 YYREEE (reference sequence). In DNA form, the CDR3 reads TGTGCCAGCAGCTTTCGGAGTGAAAAACTGTTTTTT. Protein product: CASSFRSEKLFF.

This sequence joins TRBV7-9 and TRBJ1-2; TRBD1 agrees at 10 bases. V lost 5 bases, J lost 3 bases, and 3 bases stayed unmatched. The CDR3 covers 14 residues. Per the germline V gene, CDR1 is SEHNR and CDR2 is FQNEAQ (reference sequence). CDR3 residues: CASSTGTGDYGYTF. In DNA, the CDR3 is TGTGCCAGCAGCACGGGGACAGGGGACTATGGCTACACCTTC.

The chain combines TRBV2 with TRBJ2-7; D is possibly TRBD1 (6 bases). CDR3 length: 14 amino acids. Germline CDR1 and CDR2: SNHLY and FYNNEI. V was pared by 2 bases and J by 2 bases, with 10 bases between. CDR3 sequence (DNA): TGTGCCAGCAGTGAACAGGGGTGGCCCTACGAGCAGTACTTC. This gives the protein CASSEQGWPYEQYF.

J is TRBJ1-1 and V is TRBV6-5, with TRBD1 identical over 10 bases. The V segment lost 7 bases and the J segment 7 bases; nucleotides outside the gene matches: 9. Germline CDR1 reads MNHEY; CDR2 reads SVGAGI. The CDR3 runs 14 residues. CDR3 in amino acids: CASTPGDRGGEAFF. CDR3 DNA sequence: TGTGCCAGCACCCCTGGGGACAGGGGTGGTGAAGCTTTCTTT.

The chain joins TRBV4-3 to TRBJ2-4; 14 nucleotides line up with TRBD2. With V trimmed by 0 bases and J by 0 bases, 4 bases remained unmatched. This CDR3 is 19 amino acids long. Germline CDR1 LGHNA, CDR2 YSLEER. The CDR3 spells CASSQEGGTSGGAKNIQYF. CDR3 DNA: TGCGCCAGCAGCCAAGAAGGGGGGACTAGCGGGGGAGCCAAAAACATTCAGTACTTC.

The CDR3 spells CASTLTGVNEKLFF. The CDR3 DNA sequence: TGTGCCAGCACCCTGACAGGGGTCAATGAAAAACTGTTTTTT. The chain has TRBV28 and TRBJ1-4; 8 bases map to TRBD1. Per germline, CDR1 MDHEN and CDR2 SYDVKM. V shed 7 bases, J shed 5 bases, and the junction held 6 bases outside the gene matches. This CDR3 region has 14 residues.

In its sample, this clone was seen once. The V and J genes are TRBV6-9 and TRBJ1-5; D unclear. CDR3 length: 19 residues. Trimming removed 6 bases from V and 0 bases from J, with 24 bases in between. Germline-derived CDR1 and CDR2 are MNHGY and SVAAGI. The CDR3: CASSPTRDTLYSSNQPQHF. The CDR3 DNA reads TGTGCCAGCAGCCCAACACGTGACACACTGTATAGTAGCAATCAGCCCCAGCATTTT.

The rearrangement uses TRBV5-5 and TRBJ1-1; D uncertain. Trimming took 4 bases from V and 0 from J, leaving 10 bases between them. In germline, CDR1 is SGHKS, CDR2 YYEKEE (reference sequence). This CDR3 is 14 amino acids long. The CDR3 nucleotides read TGTGCCAGCAGCGGTGGCCTTATGAACACTGAAGCTTTCTTT. Its translation: CASSGGLMNTEAFF. Full variable domain (missing parts from reference TRBV5-5 and TRBJ1-1): DAGVTQSPTHLIKTRGQQVTLRCSPISGHKSVSWYQQVLGQGPQFIFQYYEKEERGRGNFPDRFSARQFPNYSSELNVNALLLGDSALYLCASSGGLMNTEAFFGQGTRLTVV.

The J gene is TRBJ2-3, the V gene TRBV9; D not certain. Germline CDR1 is SGDLS and CDR2 is YYNGEE. The CDR3 has 15 amino acids. Deletions cut 4 bases from V and 0 bases from J, with 12 bases between. The CDR3 loop is CASSYGGTSTDTQYF. CDR3 bases: TGTGCCAGCAGCTACGGCGGAACTAGCACAGATACGCAGTATTTT.

The V and J genes are TRBV6-2 or TRBV6-3 and TRBJ1-4; D is undetermined. CDR1 and CDR2 (germline): MNHEY, SVGEGT. The CDR3 sequence is 12 residues long. V lost 3 bases and J 6 bases, leaving 5 bases between the germline ends. CDR3 protein: CASSYFDEKLFF. The CDR3 DNA is TGTGCCAGCAGTTATTTTGATGAAAAACTGTTTTTT.

CDR3 bases: TGTGCCAGCAGCTTAGAAGAGGGGGCTACGCAGTATTTT. The encoded protein is CASSLEEGATQYF. The rearrangement links TRBV7-8 to TRBJ2-3; 7 bases match TRBD1. V was clipped by 1 base and J by 8 bases; unmatched bases: 3. Germline CDR1 and CDR2: SGHVS and FQNEAQ. The CDR3 is 13 amino acids.

This chain connects TRBV14 to TRBJ2-7; either TRBD1 or TRBD2 may supply D (5 bases each). Germline values: CDR1 SGHDN, CDR2 FVKESK. The V end was cut by 1 base, the J end by 5 bases, with 15 bases between. The CDR3 length is 15 residues. Here the CDR3 DNA reads TGTGCCAGCAGCCAAGCCGGGACGGCCCTCAACGAGCAGTACTTC. Its protein product is CASSQAGTALNEQYF.

The chain couples TRBV7-6 to TRBJ2-7, with 9 bases aligning to TRBD1. The J segment lost 2 bases and the V segment lost 4 bases, leaving 3 bases of the junction unmatched. Germline V gene data show CDR1 as SGHVS and CDR2 as FNYEAQ. This CDR3 is built from 14 residues. The DNA for the CDR3 is TGTGCCAGCAGCTCCGGGACAGGGACCTACGAGCAGTACTTC. This encodes CASSSGTGTYEQYF.

The CDR3 DNA reads as TGTGCCAGCAGCCGGGGGACAACAGAGACCCAGTACTTC. Amino acid sequence: CASSRGTTETQYF. The V and J genes are TRBV11-3 and TRBJ2-5; D is perhaps TRBD1 or TRBD2 (6 bases each). V gave up 5 bases and J gave up 4 bases, with 11 bases separating them. There are 13 residues in the CDR3. Per germline, CDR1 SGHNT and CDR2 YENEEA. The full variable domain, rest sourced from reference TRBV11-3 and TRBJ2-5, is EAGVVQSPRYKIIEKKQPVAFWCNPISGHNTLYWYLQNLGQGPELLIRYENEEAVDDSQLPKDRFSAERLKGVDSTLKIQPAELGDSAVYLCASSRGTTETQYFGPGTRLLVL.

The rearrangement links TRBV7-9 to TRBJ2-2, with unresolved D. This CDR3 has 15 residues. The V gene lost 4 bases and the J gene lost 1 base, with 10 bases spanning the gap. The germline V gene has CDR1 SEHNR and CDR2 FQNEAQ (reference sequence). The CDR3 protein is CASSSNPLNTGELFF. As DNA, the CDR3 is TGTGCCAGCAGCTCAAATCCATTGAACACCGGGGAGCTGTTTTTT.

This chain uses TRBV9 with TRBJ2-3; a possible D gene is TRBD2 (6 bases). The CDR3 contains 15 residues. From germline, CDR1 is SGDLS and CDR2 YYNGEE. Deletions cut 4 bases from V and 2 bases from J, with 14 bases between. The CDR3 nucleotides are TGTGCCAGCAGCCCAACGGACTACCTCACAGATACGCAGTATTTT. It is translated as CASSPTDYLTDTQYF.

The table lists this clone with a count of one. The V gene is TRBV19, the J gene TRBJ1-4; 8 bases agree with TRBD1. Germline V gene lookup returns CDR1 LNHDA and CDR2 SQIVND (reference sequence). The CDR3 spans 16 residues. The V and J ends lost 5 bases and 3 bases, in that order; junction bases with no gene match: 8. The CDR3 protein is CASSADRGLANEKLFF. As DNA, the CDR3 is TGTGCCAGTAGTGCCGACAGGGGTCTGGCTAATGAAAAACTGTTTTTT.